The subject of this entry is one T cell receptor (beta chain). Its target is not known. The germline V and J ends were trimmed by 8 bases and 4 bases, with 17 bases remaining between them. Germline V CDR1 and CDR2: MDHEN, SYDVKM. CDR3 length: 14 amino acids. Specified time point: pre-sensitization, week 0. Treatment: therapeutic diphenylcyclopropenone sensitization with weekly scalp DPC. The record originates from a study of human T cells and chemical hapten exposure. Overall study context: Patients got weekly scalp diphenylcyclopropenone doses over the approximately 24-week study.

Whole-study results and caveats: Expanded TCR sets contained significantly more large CDR3 similarity clusters than controls. High-frequency TCRs, those above 1 in 1000, stayed the same after DPC sensitization.

Using its own MiXCR run on the RACE reads, TCRdb lists one record per CDR3 protein. The sample carries a few hundred thousand distinct CDR3 sequences, about 5.4% recorded once. The TCR originated in a woman aged 18-29 years with alopecia areata. Some clones in this sample may be carry-over from other donors' samples. Here the sequenced sample was whole blood, taken in connection with sensitization to the hapten diphenylcyclopropenone (DPC). The chain recombines TRBV28 with TRBJ1-2; D gene unclear. The CDR3: CASHGQMRPYGYTF. Written as DNA, the CDR3 is TGTGCCAGCCATGGTCAGATGCGACCCTATGGCTACACCTTC.